The text below deals with one TCR beta chain. The CDR3 is 14 amino acids. Germline trimming cut 1 base from V and 2 bases from J; bases unmatched to any gene: 2. The germline V gene has CDR1 SGHTA and CDR2 FQGNSA. The data belong to a study of blood T cell repertoires in COVID-19. Study in general: The analysed material was cDNA or gDNA that came from T cells, B-cell-depleted T cells, or PBMCs.

Assay used: immunoSEQ multiplex PCR; TCRdb lists only in-frame clones, some missing. The table lists just over 50,000 clones, approximately 84% of them singletons. This TCR derives from a human donor with active COVID-19. The donor label of this sample is uncertain. Source material: peripheral blood. The V gene is TRBV7-2, the J gene TRBJ2-7; 7 bases agree with TRBD2. CDR3 DNA sequence: TGTGCCAGCAGCTTAGATCGGGGGGCCTACGAGCAGTACTTC. Its protein product is CASSLDRGAYEQYF.